The clone carrying this T cell receptor beta chain was seen a handful of times. Its antigen is unidentified. Combining a sample-barcoded 5' primer with a J-beta primer mix, a second PCR ran for roughly 6 to 12 cycles. TCRdb used MiXCR to reprocess the 5' RACE reads, holding one entry per CDR3 protein. There are approximately 810,000 distinct CDR3 sequences in the sample; roughly 40% occur only once, and 10% to 15% lies in the top ten. This specimen belongs to a study of blood T cells in healthy people across ages. As for the study in general: About one barcoded beta molecule was captured per two T cells (by template switching).

Germline loops: CDR1 SGHAT, CDR2 FQNNGV. Trimming removed 5 bases at V and 5 bases at J, with 15 bases between. This CDR3 is built from 14 residues. Total RNA extracted from each sample amounted to at least 5.5 micrograms. Regarding the study as a whole: Naive CD4+ cells and diversity were both higher in long-lived donors than in aged donors. Investigators viewed diversity estimates from one million T cells as underestimates, the study reported.

The specimen was blood. The TCR comes from a man aged 18 to 29 in good health. The J gene is TRBJ2-5, the V gene TRBV11-2; D is uncertain. The CDR3 spells CASSPRKGTETQYF. In DNA, the CDR3 is TGTGCCAGCAGCCCCAGAAAGGGAACGGAGACCCAGTACTTC.